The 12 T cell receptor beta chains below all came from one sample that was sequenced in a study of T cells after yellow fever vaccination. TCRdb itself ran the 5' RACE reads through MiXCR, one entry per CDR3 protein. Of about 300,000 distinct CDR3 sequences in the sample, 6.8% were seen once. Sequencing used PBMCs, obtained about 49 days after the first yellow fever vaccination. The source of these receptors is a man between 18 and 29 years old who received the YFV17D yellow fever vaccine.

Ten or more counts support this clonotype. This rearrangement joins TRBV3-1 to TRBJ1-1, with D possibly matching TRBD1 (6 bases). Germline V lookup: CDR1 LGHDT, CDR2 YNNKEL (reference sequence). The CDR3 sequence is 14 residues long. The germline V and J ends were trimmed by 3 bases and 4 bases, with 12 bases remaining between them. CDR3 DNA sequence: TGTGCCAGCAGCCAGCACAGGGACGGCACTGAAGCTTTCTTT. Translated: CASSQHRDGTEAFF.

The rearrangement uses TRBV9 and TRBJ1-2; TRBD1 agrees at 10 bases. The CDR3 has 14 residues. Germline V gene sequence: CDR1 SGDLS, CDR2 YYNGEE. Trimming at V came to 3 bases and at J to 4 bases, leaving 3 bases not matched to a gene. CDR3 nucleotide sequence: TGTGCCAGCAGCGGTCGGACAGGGGGCTATGGCTACACCTTC. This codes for CASSGRTGGYGYTF.

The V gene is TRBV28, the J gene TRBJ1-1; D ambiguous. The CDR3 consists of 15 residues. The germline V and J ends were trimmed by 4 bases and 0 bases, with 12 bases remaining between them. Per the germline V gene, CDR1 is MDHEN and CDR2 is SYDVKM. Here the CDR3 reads CASSSRLILNTEAFF. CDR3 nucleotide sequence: TGTGCCAGCAGTTCCAGACTCATCTTGAACACTGAAGCTTTCTTT.

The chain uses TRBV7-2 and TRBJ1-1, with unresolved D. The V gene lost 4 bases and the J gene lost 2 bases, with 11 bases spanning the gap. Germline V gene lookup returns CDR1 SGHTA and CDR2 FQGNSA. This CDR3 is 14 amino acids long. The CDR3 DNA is TGTGCCAGCAGCTGGCCAACAGATAACACTGAAGCTTTCTTT. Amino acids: CASSWPTDNTEAFF.

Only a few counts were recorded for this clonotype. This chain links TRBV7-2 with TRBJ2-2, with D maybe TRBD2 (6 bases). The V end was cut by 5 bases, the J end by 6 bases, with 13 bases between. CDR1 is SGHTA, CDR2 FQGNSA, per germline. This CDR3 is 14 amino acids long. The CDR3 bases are TGTGCCAGCAGCAAATACCGGGGGTCCGGGGAGCTGTTTTTT. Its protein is CASSKYRGSGELFF.

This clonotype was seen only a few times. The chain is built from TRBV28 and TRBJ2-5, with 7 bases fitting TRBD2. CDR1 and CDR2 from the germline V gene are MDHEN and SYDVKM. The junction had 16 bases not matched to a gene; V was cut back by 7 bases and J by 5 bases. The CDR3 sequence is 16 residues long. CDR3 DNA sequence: TGTGCCAGCACCCGCCCGGGAGGTCGCCCGGGCGAGACCCAGTACTTC. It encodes CASTRPGGRPGETQYF.

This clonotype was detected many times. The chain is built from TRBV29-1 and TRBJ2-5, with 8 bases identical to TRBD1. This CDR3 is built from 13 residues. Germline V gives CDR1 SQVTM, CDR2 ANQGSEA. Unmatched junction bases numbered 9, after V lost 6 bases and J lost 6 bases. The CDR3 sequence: CSVGQGFGQTQYF. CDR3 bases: TGCAGCGTCGGACAGGGATTTGGTCAGACCCAGTACTTC.

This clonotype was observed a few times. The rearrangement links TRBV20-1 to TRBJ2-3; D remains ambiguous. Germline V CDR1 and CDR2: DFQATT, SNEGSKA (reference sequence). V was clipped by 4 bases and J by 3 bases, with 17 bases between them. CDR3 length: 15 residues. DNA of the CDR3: TGCAGTGCTATTGTCCAGGCAAAGGGTACAGATACGCAGTATTTT. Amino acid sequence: CSAIVQAKGTDTQYF.

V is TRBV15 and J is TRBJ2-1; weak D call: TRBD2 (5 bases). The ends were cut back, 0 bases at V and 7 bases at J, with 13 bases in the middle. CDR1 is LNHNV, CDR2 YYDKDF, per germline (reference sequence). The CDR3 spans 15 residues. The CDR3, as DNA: TGTGCCACCAGCAGAGATCCCCTAGGAGGTAATGAGCAGTTCTTC. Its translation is CATSRDPLGGNEQFF.

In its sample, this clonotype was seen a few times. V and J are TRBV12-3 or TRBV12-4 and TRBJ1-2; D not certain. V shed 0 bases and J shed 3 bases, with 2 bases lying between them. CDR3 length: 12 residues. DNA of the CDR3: TGTGCCAGCAGTTTAGCCCACTATGGCTACACCTTC. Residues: CASSLAHYGYTF.

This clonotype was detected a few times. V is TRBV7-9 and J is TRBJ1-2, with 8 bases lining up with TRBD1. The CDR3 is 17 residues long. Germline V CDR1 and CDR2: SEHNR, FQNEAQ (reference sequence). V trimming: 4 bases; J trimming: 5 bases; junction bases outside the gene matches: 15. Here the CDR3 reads CASSSTSAGGARYGYTF. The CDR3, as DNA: TGTGCCAGCAGCTCGACCTCAGCAGGGGGCGCTAGATATGGCTACACCTTC.

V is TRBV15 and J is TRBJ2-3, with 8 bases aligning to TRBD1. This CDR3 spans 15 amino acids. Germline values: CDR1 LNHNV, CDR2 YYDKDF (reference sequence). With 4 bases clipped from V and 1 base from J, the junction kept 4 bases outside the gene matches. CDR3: CATSTRDRRTDTQYF. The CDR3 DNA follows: TGTGCCACCAGCACCCGGGACAGGCGCACAGATACGCAGTATTTT.